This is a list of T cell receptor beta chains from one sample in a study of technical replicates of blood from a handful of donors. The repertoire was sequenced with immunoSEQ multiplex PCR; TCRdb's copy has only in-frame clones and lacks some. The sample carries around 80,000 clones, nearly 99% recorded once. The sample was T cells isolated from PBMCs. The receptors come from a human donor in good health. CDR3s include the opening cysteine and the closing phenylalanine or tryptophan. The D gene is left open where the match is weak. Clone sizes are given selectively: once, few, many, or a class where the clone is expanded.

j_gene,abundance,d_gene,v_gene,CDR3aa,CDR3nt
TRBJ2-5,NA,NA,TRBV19,CASSISANPQETQYF,TGTGCCAGTAGTATATCTGCGAACCCCCAAGAGACCCAGTACTTC
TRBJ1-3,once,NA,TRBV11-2,CASSLGSGNTIYF,TGTGCCAGCAGCTTAGGTAGCGGAAACACCATATATTTT
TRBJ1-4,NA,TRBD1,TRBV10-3,CAISQTGTFSNEKLFF,TGTGCCATCAGCCAGACAGGGACTTTCTCTAATGAAAAACTGTTTTTT
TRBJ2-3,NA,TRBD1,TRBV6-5,CASRYRTGSTDTQYF,TGTGCCAGCAGATACCGGACAGGTAGCACAGATACGCAGTATTTT
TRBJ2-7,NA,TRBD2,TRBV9,CASSVSLAGGPHEQYF,TGTGCCAGCAGCGTGTCATTAGCGGGAGGGCCTCACGAGCAGTACTTC
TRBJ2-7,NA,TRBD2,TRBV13,CASSREGQYEQYF,TGTGCCAGTTCGAGGGAGGGTCAATACGAGCAGTACTTC
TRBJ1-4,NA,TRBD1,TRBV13,CASSLVGQGRDEKLFF,TGTGCCAGCAGCTTAGTAGGACAGGGGCGCGATGAAAAACTGTTTTTT
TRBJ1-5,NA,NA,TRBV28,CASSFPGYSNQPQHF,TGTGCCAGCAGTTTTCCAGGCTATAGCAATCAGCCCCAGCATTTT
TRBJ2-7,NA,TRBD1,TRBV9,CASSPSGTGGYEQYF,TGTGCCAGCAGCCCGTCCGGGACAGGGGGTTACGAGCAGTACTTC
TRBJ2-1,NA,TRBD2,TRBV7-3,CASSLRGTSPTYNEQFF,TGTGCCAGCAGCTTGAGGGGGACTAGCCCCACCTACAATGAGCAGTTCTTC
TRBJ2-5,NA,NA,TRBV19,CASATGYEETQYF,TGTGCCAGTGCAACAGGGTATGAGGAGACCCAGTACTTC
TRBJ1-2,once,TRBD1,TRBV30,CAWRGQGDGYTF,TGTGCCTGGAGGGGACAGGGGGATGGCTACACCTTC
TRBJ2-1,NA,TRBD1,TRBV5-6,CASSLGGTGFNEQFF,TGTGCCAGCAGCTTGGGGGGGACAGGGTTCAATGAGCAGTTCTTC
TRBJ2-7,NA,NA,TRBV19,CASSIDTRAHAEQYF,TGTGCCAGTAGTATAGATACCAGGGCCCATGCGGAGCAGTACTTC
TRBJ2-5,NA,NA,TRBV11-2,CASSFKQGQETQYF,TGTGCCAGCAGCTTTAAGCAGGGTCAAGAGACCCAGTACTTC
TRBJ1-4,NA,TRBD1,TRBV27,CASSPTGGEKLFF,TGTGCCAGCAGTCCGACAGGGGGAGAAAAACTGTTTTTT
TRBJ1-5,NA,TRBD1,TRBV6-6,CASSLRGQDQPQHF,TGTGCCAGCAGCCTGAGGGGGCAGGATCAGCCCCAGCATTTT
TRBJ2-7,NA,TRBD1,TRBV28,CASTPGTVAYEQYF,TGTGCCAGCACCCCCGGGACAGTCGCCTACGAGCAGTACTTC
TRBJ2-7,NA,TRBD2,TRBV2,CASSELPGLAGDEQYF,TGTGCCAGCAGTGAGTTGCCAGGACTAGCGGGAGACGAGCAGTACTTC
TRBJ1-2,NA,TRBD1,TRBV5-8,CASSGQGYYGYTF,TGTGCCAGCAGCGGACAGGGGTACTATGGCTACACCTTC
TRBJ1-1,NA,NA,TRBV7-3,CASSFNGGGDTEAFF,TGTGCCAGCAGCTTCAATGGGGGGGGCGACACTGAAGCTTTCTTT
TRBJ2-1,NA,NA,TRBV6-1,CASNGSERLKQFF,TGTGCCAGCAATGGCAGCGAACGCTTGAAGCAGTTCTTC
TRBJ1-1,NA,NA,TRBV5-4,CASSLLWNTEAFF,TGTGCCAGCAGCCTCCTCTGGAACACTGAAGCTTTCTTT
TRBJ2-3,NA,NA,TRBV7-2,CASSPGIRTDTQYF,TGTGCCAGCAGCCCCGGGATTCGCACAGATACGCAGTATTTT
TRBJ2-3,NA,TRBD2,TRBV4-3,CASSQDPGGATDTQYF,TGCGCCAGCAGCCAAGACCCGGGAGGGGCCACAGATACGCAGTATTTT
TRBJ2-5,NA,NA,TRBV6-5,CASSYLSEQGETQYF,TGTGCCAGCAGTTACTTATCAGAGCAGGGCGAGACCCAGTACTTC
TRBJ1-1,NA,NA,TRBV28,CASSLGGATEAFF,TGTGCCAGCAGTTTAGGGGGGGCCACTGAAGCTTTCTTT
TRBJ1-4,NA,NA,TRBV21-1,CASGRGQAKDYNEKLFF,TGTGCCAGCGGGCGAGGACAGGCCAAGGACTATAATGAAAAACTGTTTTTT
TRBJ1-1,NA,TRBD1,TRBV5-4,CASSLGDRGLTEAFF,TGTGCCAGCAGCTTGGGGGACAGGGGGCTCACTGAAGCTTTCTTT
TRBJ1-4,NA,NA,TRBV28,CASSLYGNWEKLFF,TGTGCCAGCAGTTTATACGGGAATTGGGAAAAACTGTTTTTT
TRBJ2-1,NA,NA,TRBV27,CASSPGSYNEQFF,TGTGCCAGCAGTCCGGGGAGTTACAATGAGCAGTTCTTC
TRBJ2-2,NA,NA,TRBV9,CASSVVQAPGELFF,TGTGCCAGCAGCGTAGTGCAGGCTCCCGGGGAGCTGTTTTTT
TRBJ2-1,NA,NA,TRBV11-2,CASSIALSSYNEQFF,TGTGCCAGCAGTATAGCCTTGAGCTCCTACAATGAGCAGTTCTTC
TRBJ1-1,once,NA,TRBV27,CASRLGQLNTEAFF,TGTGCCAGCAGATTAGGACAGTTGAACACTGAAGCTTTCTTT